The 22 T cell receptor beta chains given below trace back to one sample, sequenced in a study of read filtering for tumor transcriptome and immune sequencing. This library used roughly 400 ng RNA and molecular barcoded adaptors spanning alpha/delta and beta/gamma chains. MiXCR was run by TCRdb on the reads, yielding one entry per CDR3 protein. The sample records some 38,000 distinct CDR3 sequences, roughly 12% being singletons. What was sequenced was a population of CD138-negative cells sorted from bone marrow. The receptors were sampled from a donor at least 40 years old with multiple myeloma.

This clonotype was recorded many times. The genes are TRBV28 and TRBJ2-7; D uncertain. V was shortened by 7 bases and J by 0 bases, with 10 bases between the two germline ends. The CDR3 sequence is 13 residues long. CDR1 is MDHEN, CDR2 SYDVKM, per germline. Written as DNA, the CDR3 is TGTGCCAGCAACTTACAGTTCTCCTACGAGCAGTACTTC. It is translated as CASNLQFSYEQYF.

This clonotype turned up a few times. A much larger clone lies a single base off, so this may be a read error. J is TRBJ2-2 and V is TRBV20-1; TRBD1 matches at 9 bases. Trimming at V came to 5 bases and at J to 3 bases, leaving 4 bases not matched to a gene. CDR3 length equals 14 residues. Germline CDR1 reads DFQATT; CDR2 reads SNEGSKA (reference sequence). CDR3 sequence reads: CSAWDRADTGELFF. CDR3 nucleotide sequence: TGCAGTGCTTGGGACAGGGCGGACACCGGGGAGCTGTTTTTT.

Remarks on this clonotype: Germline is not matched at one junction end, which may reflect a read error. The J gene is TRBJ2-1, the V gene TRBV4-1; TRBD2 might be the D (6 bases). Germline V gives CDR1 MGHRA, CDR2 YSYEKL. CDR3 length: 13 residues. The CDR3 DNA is TGCGCTAGCAGGGACTCTTTGTACAATGAGCAGCTCTTC. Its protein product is CASRDSLYNEQLF.

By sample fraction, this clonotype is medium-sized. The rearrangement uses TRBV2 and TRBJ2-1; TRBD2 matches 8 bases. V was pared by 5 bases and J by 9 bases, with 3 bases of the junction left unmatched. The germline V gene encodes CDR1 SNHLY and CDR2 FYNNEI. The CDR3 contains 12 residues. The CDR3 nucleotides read TGTGCCAGCAGTTTTACTAGCGGTGAGCAGTTCTTC. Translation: CASSFTSGEQFF.

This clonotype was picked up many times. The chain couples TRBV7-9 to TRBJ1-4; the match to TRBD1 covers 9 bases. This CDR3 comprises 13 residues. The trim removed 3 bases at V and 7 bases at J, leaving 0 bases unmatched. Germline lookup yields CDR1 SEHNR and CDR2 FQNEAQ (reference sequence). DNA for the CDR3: TGTGCCAGCAGCTTGGGACAGGGTGAAAAACTGTTTTTT. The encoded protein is CASSLGQGEKLFF.

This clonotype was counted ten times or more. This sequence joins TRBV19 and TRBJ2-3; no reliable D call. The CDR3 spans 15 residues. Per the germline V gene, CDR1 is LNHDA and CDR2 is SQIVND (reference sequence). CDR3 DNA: TGTGCAACGCGCTCCGGGCACCTAGGGACAGATACGCAGTATTTT. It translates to CATRSGHLGTDTQYF.

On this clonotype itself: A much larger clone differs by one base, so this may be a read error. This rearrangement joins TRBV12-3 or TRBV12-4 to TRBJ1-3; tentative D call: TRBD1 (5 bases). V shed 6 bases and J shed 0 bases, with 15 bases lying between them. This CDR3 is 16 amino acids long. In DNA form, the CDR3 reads TGTGCCAGCAGCGGGGCCCTCTCTGGCTCTGGAAACACCATATATTTT. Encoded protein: CASSGALSGSGNTIYF.

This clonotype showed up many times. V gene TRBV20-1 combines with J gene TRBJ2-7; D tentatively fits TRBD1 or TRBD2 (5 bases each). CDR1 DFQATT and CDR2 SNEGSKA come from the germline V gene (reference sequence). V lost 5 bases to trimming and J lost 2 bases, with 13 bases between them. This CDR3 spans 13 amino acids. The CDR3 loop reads CSAPGDLTYEQYF. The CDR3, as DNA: TGCAGTGCTCCCGGGGACCTAACCTACGAGCAGTACTTC.

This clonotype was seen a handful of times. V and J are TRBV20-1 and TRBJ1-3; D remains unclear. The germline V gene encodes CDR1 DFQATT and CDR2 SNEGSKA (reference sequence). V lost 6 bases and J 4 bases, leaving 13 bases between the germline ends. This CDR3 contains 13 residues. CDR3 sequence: CSAWQIGGNTIYF. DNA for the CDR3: TGCAGTGCGTGGCAAATTGGAGGAAACACCATATATTTT.

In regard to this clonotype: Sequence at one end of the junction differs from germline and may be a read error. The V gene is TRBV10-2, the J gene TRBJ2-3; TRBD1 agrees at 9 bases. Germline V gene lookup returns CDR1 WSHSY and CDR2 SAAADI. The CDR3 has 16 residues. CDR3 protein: CASSVVPGQGQDTQYF. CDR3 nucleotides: TGCGCCAGCAGTGTGGTCCCGGGACAGGGTCAAGATACGCAGTATTTC.

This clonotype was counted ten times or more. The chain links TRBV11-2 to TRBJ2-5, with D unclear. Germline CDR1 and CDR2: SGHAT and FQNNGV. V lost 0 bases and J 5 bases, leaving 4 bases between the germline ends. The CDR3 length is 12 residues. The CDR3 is CASSLDSETQYF. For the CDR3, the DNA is TGTGCCAGCAGCTTAGATAGCGAGACCCAGTACTTC.

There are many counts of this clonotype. This chain's CDR3 is CASSLQGPYLEQFF. The CDR3 region has the DNA TGTGCCAGCAGCTTACAGGGGCCCTACTTAGAGCAGTTCTTC. The chain carries TRBV5-5 and TRBJ2-1, with 7 bases that match TRBD1. The V segment lost 2 bases and the J segment 10 bases; nucleotides outside the gene matches: 9. This CDR3 comprises 14 residues. Germline lookup yields CDR1 SGHKS and CDR2 YYEKEE (reference sequence). Using reference TRBV5-5 and TRBJ2-1 for the parts outside the CDR3, the full variable domain is DAGVTQSPTHLIKTRGQQVTLRCSPISGHKSVSWYQQVLGQGPQFIFQYYEKEERGRGNFPDRFSARQFPNYSSELNVNALLLGDSALYLCASSLQGPYLEQFFGPGTRLTVL.

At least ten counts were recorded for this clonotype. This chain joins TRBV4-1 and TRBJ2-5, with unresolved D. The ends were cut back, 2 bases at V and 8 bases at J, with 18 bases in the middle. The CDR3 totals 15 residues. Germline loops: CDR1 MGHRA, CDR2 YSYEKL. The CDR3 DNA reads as TGCGCCAGCAGCCAACTCCTTAGATATGAGCGAACCCAGTACTTC. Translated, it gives CASSQLLRYERTQYF.

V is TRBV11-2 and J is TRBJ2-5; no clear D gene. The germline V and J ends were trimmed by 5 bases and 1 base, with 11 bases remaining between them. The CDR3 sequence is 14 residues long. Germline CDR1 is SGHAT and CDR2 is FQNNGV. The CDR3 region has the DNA TGTGCCAGCAGCCTGTGGACGTTCCAAGAGACCCAGTACTTC. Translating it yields CASSLWTFQETQYF.

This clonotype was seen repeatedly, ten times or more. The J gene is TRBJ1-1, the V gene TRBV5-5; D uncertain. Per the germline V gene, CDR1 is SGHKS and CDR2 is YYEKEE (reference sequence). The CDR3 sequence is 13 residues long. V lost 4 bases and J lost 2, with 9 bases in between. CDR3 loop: CASSPGSNTEAFF. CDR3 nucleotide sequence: TGTGCCAGCAGCCCGGGGAGTAACACTGAAGCTTTCTTT.

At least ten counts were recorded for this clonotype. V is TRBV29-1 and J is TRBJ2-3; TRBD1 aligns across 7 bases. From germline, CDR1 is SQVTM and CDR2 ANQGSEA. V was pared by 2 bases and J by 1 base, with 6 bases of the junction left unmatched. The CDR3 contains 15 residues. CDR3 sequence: CSVEKQGIGTDTQYF. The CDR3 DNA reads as TGCAGCGTTGAAAAACAGGGGATCGGCACAGATACGCAGTATTTT.

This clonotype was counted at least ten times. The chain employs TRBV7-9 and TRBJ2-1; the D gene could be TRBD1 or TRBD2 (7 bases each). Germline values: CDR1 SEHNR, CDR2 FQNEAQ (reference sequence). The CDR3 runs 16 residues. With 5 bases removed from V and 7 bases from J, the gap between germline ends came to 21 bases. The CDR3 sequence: CASSPTGEGARNEQFF. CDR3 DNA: TGTGCCAGCAGCCCTACCGGGGAGGGGGCGCGAAATGAGCAGTTCTTC. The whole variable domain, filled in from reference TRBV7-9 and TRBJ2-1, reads DTGVSQNPRHKITKRGQNVTFRCDPISEHNRLYWYRQTLGQGPEFLTYFQNEAQLEKSRLLSDRFSAERPKGSFSTLEIQRTEQGDSAMYLCASSPTGEGARNEQFFGPGTRLTVL.

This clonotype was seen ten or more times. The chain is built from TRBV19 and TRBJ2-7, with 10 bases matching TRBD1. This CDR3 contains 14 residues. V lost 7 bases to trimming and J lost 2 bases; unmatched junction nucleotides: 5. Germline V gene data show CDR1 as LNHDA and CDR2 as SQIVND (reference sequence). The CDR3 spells CASTPGQGAYEQYF. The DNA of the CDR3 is TGTGCCAGTACCCCCGGACAGGGGGCCTACGAGCAGTACTTC.

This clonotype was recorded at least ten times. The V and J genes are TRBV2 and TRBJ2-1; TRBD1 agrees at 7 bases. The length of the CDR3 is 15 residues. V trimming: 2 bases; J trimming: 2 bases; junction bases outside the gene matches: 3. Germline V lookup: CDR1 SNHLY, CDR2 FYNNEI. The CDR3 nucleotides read TGTGCCAGCAGTGAACAACAGGGGCCCTACAATGAGCAGTTCTTC. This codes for CASSEQQGPYNEQFF.

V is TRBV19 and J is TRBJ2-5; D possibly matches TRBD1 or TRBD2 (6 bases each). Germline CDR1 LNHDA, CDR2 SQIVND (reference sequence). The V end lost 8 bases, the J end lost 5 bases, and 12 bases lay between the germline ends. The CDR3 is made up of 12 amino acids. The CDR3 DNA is TGTGCCAGTGGGGGGCGGATGGAGACCCAGTACTTC. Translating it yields CASGGRMETQYF.

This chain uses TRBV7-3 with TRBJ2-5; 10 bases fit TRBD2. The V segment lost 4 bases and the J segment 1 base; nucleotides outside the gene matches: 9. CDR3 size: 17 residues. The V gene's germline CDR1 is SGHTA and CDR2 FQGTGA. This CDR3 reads CASSSQDASGGQETQYF. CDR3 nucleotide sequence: TGTGCCAGCAGCTCCCAAGATGCTAGCGGGGGCCAAGAGACCCAGTACTTC.

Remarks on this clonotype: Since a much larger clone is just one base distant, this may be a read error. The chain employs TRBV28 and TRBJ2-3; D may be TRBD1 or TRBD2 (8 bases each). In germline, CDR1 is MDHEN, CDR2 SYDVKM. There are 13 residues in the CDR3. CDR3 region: CGSRDRTSDTQYF. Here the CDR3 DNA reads TGTGGCAGCAGGGACAGGACTAGCGATACGCAGTATTTT.